The rows below give T cell receptor beta chains drawn from one sample of a study of blood T cell repertoires in COVID-19. Profiling relied on immunoSEQ multiplex PCR, and the TCRdb table lists in-frame clones only, not all of them. The table lists approximately 300,000 clones, nearly 90% of them singletons. What was sequenced was peripheral blood. These receptors were collected from a woman aged 40 to 50 with COVID-19, enrolled during active disease. Both conserved end residues are part of each CDR3. Clone size appears in some rows only: once, few, many, or a class for an expanded clone.

>TRBV6-5|.
CASSLGTGSQPQHF
>TRBV19|.
CASSIGGASGSTSYNEQFF
>TRBV5-5|.
CASSADRLQPQHF
>TRBV6-5|.
CASSLTDMNTEAFF
>TRBV18|.
CASSPIVGGQGKTTQYF
>TRBV10-3|.
CASKYRESGNTEAFF
>TRBV4-3|.
CASSQDRRYDEQFF
>TRBV7-9|.
CASSLVHPGTNEKLFF
>TRBV28|.
CASIQPGDTRSYGYTF
>TRBV15|once
CATSRAAGNYNEQFF
>TRBV27|.
CASLLSIGRPDTQYF
>TRBV28|.
CASSWVGVGRSNQPQHF
>TRBV27|once
CASSPGQGGTDTQYF
>TRBV9|.
CASSAGDRGHGYTF
>TRBV5-6|.
CASSLNRGQGALGYTF
>TRBV7-3|few
CASSLLPQGSGNTIYF
>TRBV28|.
CASSLSSDGANQPQHF
>TRBV27|few
CASSPLVGAGGPGEQYF
>TRBV15|once
CATSRDPGNGYTF
>TRBV7-9|.
CASSPPRDSGRGNEQFF
>TRBV27|.
CASSLRDGSSYNSPLHF
>TRBV5-1|.
CASSGEGSGNTIYF
>TRBV5-1|.
CASSSSGTDGGQFF
>TRBV24-1|.
CATSDPGTANEKLFF
>TRBV18|.
CASSPPQGQGEKLFF
>TRBV5-1|once
CASSLVRRETQYF
>TRBV6-5|.
CASNLGGGSNEAFF
>TRBV6-2/TRBV6-3|.
CASSWGLVQDNEQFF
>TRBV5-1|.
CASSTGQVNQPQHF
>TRBV18|.
CASSPRRDRETQYF
>TRBV6-5|.
CASSYVGQGSYNEQFF
>TRBV27|.
CASSFAGLLGGEQFF
>TRBV7-2|.
CASSLAGRRGYEQYF
>TRBV9|.
CASSVAGTGATDTQYF
>TRBV7-6|.
CASSLESGQRVTDTQYF
>TRBV9|.
CASSAGQGMTDTQYF
>TRBV6-5|.
CASSLIRAGTEAFF
>TRBV24-1|.
CATSGGDEQFF
>TRBV11-3|.
CASSLEGAVTQYF
>TRBV28|.
CASSLTPGLYIFYEQYF
>TRBV27|.
CASSFLVFRGQPNYGYTF
>TRBV2|.
CASSEVLAGEGPYEQYF